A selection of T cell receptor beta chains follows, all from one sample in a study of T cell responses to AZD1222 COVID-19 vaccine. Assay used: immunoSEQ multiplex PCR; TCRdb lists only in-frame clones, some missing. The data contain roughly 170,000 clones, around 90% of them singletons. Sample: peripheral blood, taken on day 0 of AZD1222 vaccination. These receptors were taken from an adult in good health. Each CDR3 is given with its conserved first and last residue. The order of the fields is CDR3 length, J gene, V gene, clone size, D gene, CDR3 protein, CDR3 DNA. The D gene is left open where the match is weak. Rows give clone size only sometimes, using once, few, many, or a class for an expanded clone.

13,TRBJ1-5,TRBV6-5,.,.,CASLTAQNQPQHF,TGTGCCAGCCTCACAGCACAGAATCAGCCCCAGCATTTT
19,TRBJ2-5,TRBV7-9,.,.,CASSSRLSAPRAGWETQYF,TGTGCCAGCAGCTCACGACTTTCGGCCCCTCGTGCGGGCTGGGAGACCCAGTACTTC
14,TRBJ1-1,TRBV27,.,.,CASSLSPTVTEAFF,TGTGCCAGCAGTTTATCGCCGACGGTCACTGAAGCTTTCTTT
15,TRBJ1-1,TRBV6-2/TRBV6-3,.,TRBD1,CASSEQGEMNTEAFF,TGTGCCAGCAGTGAGCAGGGGGAAATGAACACTGAAGCTTTCTTT
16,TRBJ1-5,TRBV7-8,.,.,CASSLTQGYSNQPQHF,TGTGCCAGCAGCTTAACTCAGGGGTATAGCAATCAGCCCCAGCATTTT
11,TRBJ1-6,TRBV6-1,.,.,CASSENSPLHF,TGTGCCAGCAGTGAAAATTCACCCCTCCACTTT
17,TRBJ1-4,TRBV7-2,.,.,CASSLDIQAVLNEKLFF,TGTGCCAGCAGCTTAGATATTCAGGCGGTACTAAATGAAAAACTGTTTTTT
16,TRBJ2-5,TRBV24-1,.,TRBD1,CATSDLARQGTETQYF,TGTGCCACCAGTGATTTGGCCCGACAGGGTACGGAGACCCAGTACTTC
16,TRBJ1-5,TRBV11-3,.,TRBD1,CASSLVGTEKGQPQHF,TGTGCCAGCAGCTTAGTCGGGACAGAGAAGGGTCAGCCCCAGCATTTT
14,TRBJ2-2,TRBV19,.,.,CASNPRKNTGELFF,TGTGCCAGTAACCCCCGGAAGAACACCGGGGAGCTGTTTTTT
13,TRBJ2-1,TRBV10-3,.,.,CAIRSGDFNEQFF,TGTGCCATCAGATCAGGGGACTTCAATGAGCAGTTCTTC
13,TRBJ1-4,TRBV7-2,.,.,CASSSPGREKLFF,TGTGCCAGCAGCTCCCCGGGAAGGGAAAAACTGTTTTTT
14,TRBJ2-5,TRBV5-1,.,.,CASSLALRGETQYF,TGCGCCAGCAGCTTGGCCCTCCGCGGGGAGACCCAGTACTTC
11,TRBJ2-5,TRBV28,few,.,CASSWPGAQYF,TGTGCCAGCAGTTGGCCGGGAGCCCAGTACTTC
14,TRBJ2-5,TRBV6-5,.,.,CATGKGRIQETQYF,TGTGCAACGGGGAAGGGGAGGATCCAAGAGACCCAGTACTTC
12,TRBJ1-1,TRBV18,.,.,CASSNRNTEAFF,TGTGCCAGCTCAAATCGTAACACTGAAGCTTTCTTT
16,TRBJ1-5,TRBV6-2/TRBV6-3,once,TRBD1,CASSPASRGDNQPQHF,TGTGCCAGCAGTCCCGCAAGCAGGGGGGACAATCAGCCCCAGCATTTT
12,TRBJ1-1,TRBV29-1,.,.,CSVALSNTEAFF,TGCAGCGTTGCGCTCTCAAACACTGAAGCTTTCTTT
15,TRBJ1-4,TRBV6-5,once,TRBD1,CASSTQGAGSEKLFF,TGTGCCAGCAGCACCCAGGGGGCGGGTAGTGAAAAACTGTTTTTT
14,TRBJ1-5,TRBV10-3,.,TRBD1,CATEGTGEGQPQHF,TGTGCCACCGAAGGGACAGGGGAGGGTCAGCCCCAGCATTTT
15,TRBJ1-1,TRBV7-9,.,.,CASSLVLNGNTEAFF,TGTGCCAGCAGCTTAGTCTTAAACGGAAACACTGAAGCTTTCTTT
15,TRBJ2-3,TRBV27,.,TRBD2,CASRAMGGRTDTQYF,TGTGCCAGCAGGGCCATGGGGGGGAGGACAGATACGCAGTATTTT
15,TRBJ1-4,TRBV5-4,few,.,CASSERQNTNEKLFF,TGTGCCAGCAGCGAACGACAGAATACTAATGAAAAACTGTTTTTT
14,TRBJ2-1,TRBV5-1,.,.,CASSLDSSYNEQFF,TGCGCCAGCAGCTTAGACAGTTCCTACAATGAGCAGTTCTTC
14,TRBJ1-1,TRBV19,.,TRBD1,CASSKDRVGTEAFF,TGTGCCAGTAGCAAGGACAGGGTAGGGACTGAAGCTTTCTTT
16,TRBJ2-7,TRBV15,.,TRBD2,CATSRDPTSGSYEQYF,TGTGCCACCAGCAGAGATCCCACTAGCGGGAGTTACGAGCAGTACTTC
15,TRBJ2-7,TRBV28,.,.,CASRPTGSGRYEQYF,TGTGCCAGCAGACCCACAGGGTCGGGGAGGTACGAGCAGTACTTC
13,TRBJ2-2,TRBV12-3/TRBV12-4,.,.,CASREGESGELFF,TGTGCCAGCAGGGAGGGGGAGAGCGGGGAGCTGTTTTTT